Listed below are T cell receptor beta chains from one sample, sequenced in a study of blood T cells in healthy people across ages. TCRdb reprocessed the 5' RACE reads via MiXCR and lists one record per CDR3 protein. The sample lists some 1.4 million distinct CDR3 sequences, 42% occurring once. Sequencing used blood. All receptors come from a woman between 18 and 29 years old in good health. Both conserved end residues are part of each CDR3. Each record gives: CDR3 length, J gene, V gene, D gene, clone size, CDR3 DNA, CDR3 protein. A D gene is named only where the DNA matches it firmly. A row's size may be missing; if present it is once, few, many or a size class.

cdr3_length: 17; j_call: TRBJ2-7; v_call: TRBV7-9; d_call: TRBD1; clone_size: -; cdr3_nt: TGTGCCAGCAGCCAGGGGGCCCAGGGTGGGAAGTCCTACGAGCAGTACTTC; cdr3_aa: CASSQGAQGGKSYEQYF
cdr3_length: 13; j_call: TRBJ2-7; v_call: TRBV5-5; d_call: -; clone_size: few; cdr3_nt: TGTGCCAGTCGGGACCCCCACTCCTACGAGCAGTACTTC; cdr3_aa: CASRDPHSYEQYF
cdr3_length: 13; j_call: TRBJ1-2; v_call: TRBV20-1; d_call: -; clone_size: -; cdr3_nt: TGCAGTGCTAGACCGGACAGCTCCGGTGGCTACACCTTC; cdr3_aa: CSARPDSSGGYTF
cdr3_length: 14; j_call: TRBJ1-4; v_call: TRBV7-8; d_call: TRBD1; clone_size: -; cdr3_nt: TGTGCCAGCAGCGGGGGGGACAGGGTTGAAAAACTGTTTTTT; cdr3_aa: CASSGGDRVEKLFF
cdr3_length: 13; j_call: TRBJ2-1; v_call: TRBV5-1; d_call: -; clone_size: few; cdr3_nt: TGCGCCAGCAGCCCCCCGTGGGGGCATGAGCAGTTCTTC; cdr3_aa: CASSPPWGHEQFF
cdr3_length: 12; j_call: TRBJ2-5; v_call: TRBV20-1; d_call: TRBD1; clone_size: -; cdr3_nt: TGCAGTGCTTCAAGGACAGGGGATGAGCAGTACTTC; cdr3_aa: CSASRTGDEQYF
cdr3_length: 15; j_call: TRBJ2-5; v_call: TRBV11-3; d_call: -; clone_size: -; cdr3_nt: TGTGCCAGCAGCTTAAAGGGGAGTCCCTACAATGAGCAGTACTTC; cdr3_aa: CASSLKGSPYNEQYF
cdr3_length: 13; j_call: TRBJ2-7; v_call: TRBV5-6; d_call: -; clone_size: -; cdr3_nt: TGTGCCAGCAGCTTGGCCGGTCAGTACGAGCAGTACTTC; cdr3_aa: CASSLAGQYEQYF
cdr3_length: 15; j_call: TRBJ2-7; v_call: TRBV18; d_call: -; clone_size: few; cdr3_nt: TGTGCCAGCTCACCCCCTGGTGAAGCGACCTACGAGCAGTACTTC; cdr3_aa: CASSPPGEATYEQYF
cdr3_length: 21; j_call: TRBJ2-3; v_call: TRBV2; d_call: TRBD2; clone_size: -; cdr3_nt: TGTGCCAGCAGTCGAACATCGGGGCTAGCGGGGGCCCCACCTAGCACAGATACGCAGTATTTT; cdr3_aa: CASSRTSGLAGAPPSTDTQYF
cdr3_length: 13; j_call: TRBJ2-1; v_call: TRBV18; d_call: -; clone_size: few; cdr3_nt: TGTGCCACCCCGGCCGGGACAACTAATGAGCAGTTCTTC; cdr3_aa: CATPAGTTNEQFF
cdr3_length: 12; j_call: TRBJ2-7; v_call: TRBV13; d_call: -; clone_size: -; cdr3_nt: TGTGCCAGCAGCTTAGGAAATGAGGAGCAGTACTTC; cdr3_aa: CASSLGNEEQYF
cdr3_length: 14; j_call: TRBJ2-1; v_call: TRBV10-3; d_call: -; clone_size: -; cdr3_nt: TGTGCCATCCGCCGGGACTCATCTTACAATGAGCAGTTCTTC; cdr3_aa: CAIRRDSSYNEQFF
cdr3_length: 15; j_call: TRBJ2-1; v_call: TRBV10-3; d_call: TRBD2; clone_size: few; cdr3_nt: TGTGCCATCACCGGCGGGACTAGCGGGAGCAATGAGCAGTTCTTC; cdr3_aa: CAITGGTSGSNEQFF
cdr3_length: 15; j_call: TRBJ2-1; v_call: TRBV20-1; d_call: TRBD1; clone_size: -; cdr3_nt: TGCAGTGCGCGACTTCCGGGACAGGGGCTAAATGAGCAGTTCTTC; cdr3_aa: CSARLPGQGLNEQFF
cdr3_length: 11; j_call: TRBJ1-1; v_call: TRBV28; d_call: -; clone_size: -; cdr3_nt: TGTGCCAACAGTGGCCGGTCTGAAGCTTTCTTT; cdr3_aa: CANSGRSEAFF
cdr3_length: 21; j_call: TRBJ2-1; v_call: TRBV2; d_call: TRBD2; clone_size: few; cdr3_nt: TGTGCCAGCAGTACGACCCAACCGGGACTAGCGGGGGTTCCACCTACAAATGAGCAGTTCTTC; cdr3_aa: CASSTTQPGLAGVPPTNEQFF
cdr3_length: 15; j_call: TRBJ2-1; v_call: TRBV5-1; d_call: -; clone_size: -; cdr3_nt: TGCGCCAGCAGCTTCGTAGTAGGGGCCTACAATGAGCAGTTCTTC; cdr3_aa: CASSFVVGAYNEQFF
cdr3_length: 18; j_call: TRBJ2-1; v_call: TRBV20-1; d_call: TRBD2; clone_size: -; cdr3_nt: TGCAGTGCTCACTCCTACGGGACTAGCGGGGGAGATTACAATGAGCAGTTCTTC; cdr3_aa: CSAHSYGTSGGDYNEQFF
cdr3_length: 14; j_call: TRBJ1-2; v_call: TRBV12-3/TRBV12-4; d_call: -; clone_size: -; cdr3_nt: TGTGCCAGCAACCCGGACGCAGAGAACTATGGCTACACCTTC; cdr3_aa: CASNPDAENYGYTF
cdr3_length: 17; j_call: TRBJ1-6; v_call: TRBV28; d_call: -; clone_size: once; cdr3_nt: TGTGCCAGCCGGCTCCGGGGCCTCAGCTCCTATAATTCACCCCTCCACTTT; cdr3_aa: CASRLRGLSSYNSPLHF
cdr3_length: 13; j_call: TRBJ2-1; v_call: TRBV27; d_call: -; clone_size: -; cdr3_nt: TGTGCCAGCAGTTTATCGATCTGGAATGAGCAGTTCTTC; cdr3_aa: CASSLSIWNEQFF
cdr3_length: 17; j_call: TRBJ2-1; v_call: TRBV7-2; d_call: TRBD2; clone_size: -; cdr3_nt: TGTGCCAGCAGCTATCTTATAGCGGGAGGCTCCTACAATGAGCAGTTCTTC; cdr3_aa: CASSYLIAGGSYNEQFF
cdr3_length: 18; j_call: TRBJ2-7; v_call: TRBV6-2/TRBV6-3; d_call: TRBD2; clone_size: -; cdr3_nt: TGTGCCAGCAGTTCCTACCCACTAGCGGGAGGGCCTCGGGGCGAGCAGTACTTC; cdr3_aa: CASSSYPLAGGPRGEQYF
cdr3_length: 14; j_call: TRBJ2-1; v_call: TRBV6-1; d_call: -; clone_size: -; cdr3_nt: TGTGCCAGCAGTGAAGCCGACACCTACAATGAGCAGTTCTTC; cdr3_aa: CASSEADTYNEQFF
cdr3_length: 12; j_call: TRBJ2-5; v_call: TRBV2; d_call: -; clone_size: -; cdr3_nt: TGTGCCAGCACGTGGCAACAAGAGACCCAGTACTTC; cdr3_aa: CASTWQQETQYF
cdr3_length: 15; j_call: TRBJ2-3; v_call: TRBV20-1; d_call: TRBD1; clone_size: -; cdr3_nt: TGCAGTGCAACAACAGGGGCCCTACCCACAGATACGCAGTATTTT; cdr3_aa: CSATTGALPTDTQYF
cdr3_length: 17; j_call: TRBJ2-1; v_call: TRBV5-1; d_call: TRBD2; clone_size: few; cdr3_nt: TGCGCCAGCAGCTTGGTTGTTTCGGGGGGGCTGGTGAATGAGCAGTTCTTC; cdr3_aa: CASSLVVSGGLVNEQFF
cdr3_length: 10; j_call: TRBJ2-1; v_call: TRBV3-1; d_call: -; clone_size: few; cdr3_nt: TGTGCCAGCAGCAAGGAGGAGCAGTTCTTC; cdr3_aa: CASSKEEQFF
cdr3_length: 15; j_call: TRBJ1-5; v_call: TRBV6-1; d_call: -; clone_size: once; cdr3_nt: TGTGCCAGCAGTGAACTTACTCTTAGCAATCAGCCCCAGCATTTT; cdr3_aa: CASSELTLSNQPQHF
cdr3_length: 17; j_call: TRBJ2-1; v_call: TRBV7-9; d_call: TRBD2; clone_size: few; cdr3_nt: TGTGCCAGCAGCTTACTCGAACTAGCGGGAGGTCACAATGAGCAGTTCTTC; cdr3_aa: CASSLLELAGGHNEQFF
cdr3_length: 14; j_call: TRBJ2-4; v_call: TRBV20-1; d_call: -; clone_size: few; cdr3_nt: TGCAGTGCTAGCTTGCCCTTAGCCAAAAACATTCAGTACTTC; cdr3_aa: CSASLPLAKNIQYF
cdr3_length: 15; j_call: TRBJ2-7; v_call: TRBV11-2; d_call: TRBD1; clone_size: -; cdr3_nt: TGTGCCAGCATCAGATTAAATCAAGGGGGCGATGAGCAGTACTTC; cdr3_aa: CASIRLNQGGDEQYF
cdr3_length: 14; j_call: TRBJ1-6; v_call: TRBV9; d_call: -; clone_size: -; cdr3_nt: TGTGCCAGCAGCCCCGGGCAGGGTGAATCACCCCTCCACTTT; cdr3_aa: CASSPGQGESPLHF
cdr3_length: 16; j_call: TRBJ2-5; v_call: TRBV16; d_call: TRBD2; clone_size: -; cdr3_nt: TGTGCCAGCAGCCGATTAGGACTAGCGGAACAAGAGACCCAGTACTTC; cdr3_aa: CASSRLGLAEQETQYF
cdr3_length: 15; j_call: TRBJ2-3; v_call: TRBV5-1; d_call: -; clone_size: few; cdr3_nt: TGCGCCAGCAGCCCATCGGGGGCTGGCACAGATACGCAGTATTTT; cdr3_aa: CASSPSGAGTDTQYF
cdr3_length: 14; j_call: TRBJ2-1; v_call: TRBV11-2; d_call: TRBD2; clone_size: -; cdr3_nt: TGTGCCAGCAGGTGGGCTAGCGGATACAATGAGCAGTTCTTC; cdr3_aa: CASRWASGYNEQFF
cdr3_length: 15; j_call: TRBJ1-1; v_call: TRBV7-9; d_call: -; clone_size: -; cdr3_nt: TGTGCCAGCAGCCCCCTCCGAGGGATGAACACTGAAGCTTTCTTT; cdr3_aa: CASSPLRGMNTEAFF
cdr3_length: 14; j_call: TRBJ1-4; v_call: TRBV5-1; d_call: TRBD1; clone_size: few; cdr3_nt: TGCGCCAGCAGCCGGGACAGGATGAATGAAAAACTGTTTTTT; cdr3_aa: CASSRDRMNEKLFF
cdr3_length: 13; j_call: TRBJ2-5; v_call: TRBV20-1; d_call: -; clone_size: -; cdr3_nt: TGCAGTGCTAGTCCGGGACAATGGGAGACCCAGTACTTC; cdr3_aa: CSASPGQWETQYF
cdr3_length: 17; j_call: TRBJ1-2; v_call: TRBV18; d_call: TRBD1; clone_size: -; cdr3_nt: TGTGCCAGCTCACCACCGGCGACAGGGGGAACTAACTATGGCTACACCTTC; cdr3_aa: CASSPPATGGTNYGYTF
cdr3_length: 16; j_call: TRBJ2-7; v_call: TRBV20-1; d_call: TRBD2; clone_size: few; cdr3_nt: TGCAGTGCTCCCGGACTAGCGGGGCTTCCTTACAATGAGCAGTACTTC; cdr3_aa: CSAPGLAGLPYNEQYF
cdr3_length: 13; j_call: TRBJ2-5; v_call: TRBV6-6; d_call: -; clone_size: few; cdr3_nt: TGTGCCAGCAGTCCAACTAGCCCAGAGACCCAGTACTTC; cdr3_aa: CASSPTSPETQYF
cdr3_length: 12; j_call: TRBJ2-1; v_call: TRBV20-1; d_call: TRBD1; clone_size: -; cdr3_nt: TGCACTGGACAGGGAGTGGGCAATGAGCAGTTCTTC; cdr3_aa: CTGQGVGNEQFF
cdr3_length: 15; j_call: TRBJ1-2; v_call: TRBV5-6; d_call: TRBD1; clone_size: many; cdr3_nt: TGTGCCAGCAGCTTGGTGCAGGGGGCTAACTATGGCTACACCTTC; cdr3_aa: CASSLVQGANYGYTF
cdr3_length: 13; j_call: TRBJ2-5; v_call: TRBV5-1; d_call: -; clone_size: -; cdr3_nt: TGCGCCAGCAGCGCAGGTACCTACAATGAGCAGTACTTC; cdr3_aa: CASSAGTYNEQYF
cdr3_length: 16; j_call: TRBJ2-3; v_call: TRBV28; d_call: TRBD2; clone_size: -; cdr3_nt: TGTGCCAGCAGTTTACCCGGGACTACTAGCACAGATACGCAGTATTTT; cdr3_aa: CASSLPGTTSTDTQYF